The 15 T cell receptor beta chains listed next were all sequenced from one sample in a study of cytomegalovirus exposure and HLA in healthy donors. The PCR ran on 60 Vbeta and 13 Jbeta primers. The method was immunoSEQ multiplex PCR; TCRdb's version includes in-frame clones alone and lacks a portion of them. The table for this sample gives about 200,000 clones. Sequenced: PBMCs. These receptors were collected from a woman aged 25 to 39 in good health and CMV-seropositive.

This chain connects TRBV7-2 to TRBJ1-5; no firm D call. V was pared by 1 base and J by 5 bases, with 6 bases between. The germline gives CDR1 SGHTA, CDR2 FQGNSA. The CDR3 is 13 residues long. The CDR3 region is CASSLGHDQPQHF. CDR3 DNA: TGTGCCAGCAGCTTAGGACATGATCAGCCCCAGCATTTT.

The chain is built from TRBV10-2 and TRBJ2-5, with 8 bases matching TRBD1. Near its end, the DNA agrees better with TRBJ2-7, so the J call may be wrong. Germline V CDR1 and CDR2: WSHSY, SAAADI. This CDR3 is built from 15 residues. In DNA, the CDR3 is TGCGCCAGCAGTGAGAATCAGGGGGCCTCCTACGAGCAGTACTTC. This encodes CASSENQGASYEQYF.

The chain recombines TRBV6-5 with TRBJ2-5, with 10 bases identical to TRBD1. The DNA matches TRBJ2-7 better at its end, which makes the J call doubtful. The CDR3 sequence is 14 residues long. Germline-derived CDR1 and CDR2 are MNHEY and SVGAGI. The chain's CDR3 is CASRDRGRLYEQYF. The CDR3 bases are TGTGCCAGCAGAGACAGGGGGCGTCTCTACGAGCAGTACTTC.

A note on this clone: Other DNA sequences in this specimen translate into the identical CDR3. The gene calls are TRBV6-5 and TRBJ1-1, with TRBD1 matching over 11 bases. V was clipped by 0 bases and J by 4 bases; unmatched bases: 1. CDR3 size: 15 residues. Per the germline V gene, CDR1 is MNHEY and CDR2 is SVGAGI. The chain's CDR3 is CASSYSGTGGTEAFF. The CDR3 DNA reads as TGTGCCAGCAGTTACTCGGGGACAGGGGGCACTGAAGCTTTCTTT.

The V gene is TRBV4-1, the J gene TRBJ2-3; 8 bases line up with TRBD2. This CDR3 is built from 19 residues. CDR1 and CDR2 (germline): MGHRA, YSYEKL. The ends lost 4 bases at V and 0 bases at J; junction bases unmatched: 15. The CDR3 DNA follows: TGCGCCAGCAGCCTCACACTACCAGGAAGCGGGGGTAGCACAGATACGCAGTATTTT. Residues: CASSLTLPGSGGSTDTQYF.

J is TRBJ2-1 and V is TRBV6-6; TRBD1 aligns across 9 bases. J was trimmed by 7 bases and V by 6 bases; bases with no gene match: 1. This CDR3 is built from 12 residues. Germline CDR1 and CDR2: MNHNY and SVGAGI (reference sequence). The CDR3 DNA sequence: TGTGCCAGCAGCGACAGGGGGAATGAGCAGTTCTTC. Translating gives CASSDRGNEQFF.

The chain couples TRBV18 to TRBJ2-5, with D maybe TRBD1 (6 bases). Germline CDR1 reads KGHSH; CDR2 reads LQKENI. CDR3 length equals 16 residues. Trimming removed 2 bases from V and 5 bases from J, with 18 bases in between. The CDR3 bases are TGTGCCAGCTCACCAACGGCCCAACCCCAGGGGGAGACCCAGTACTTC. This codes for CASSPTAQPQGETQYF.

The chain combines TRBV4-1 with TRBJ2-1; 13 bases align to TRBD2. Germline V CDR1 and CDR2: MGHRA, YSYEKL. The CDR3 covers 18 residues. Trimming took 6 bases from V and 7 from J; bases not matched to a gene: 15. The CDR3 region is CASSPLGILAGGRNEQFF. CDR3 in DNA: TGCGCCAGCAGTCCCTTGGGGATACTAGCGGGGGGGAGGAATGAGCAGTTCTTC.

This sequence joins TRBV9 and TRBJ1-2, with D possibly TRBD1 on 6 matching bases. V dropped 0 bases and J dropped 8 bases, with 17 bases sitting between them. Germline CDR1 SGDLS, CDR2 YYNGEE. The CDR3 length is 15 residues. In DNA form, the CDR3 reads TGTGCCAGCAGCGTAGGGACCCCAGGGGTCGGGGGCTACACCTTC. This encodes CASSVGTPGVGGYTF.

The CDR3 loop is CSVEDQGDGYTF. CDR3 nucleotide sequence: TGCAGCGTTGAAGATCAGGGGGACGGCTACACCTTC. The V call is TRBV29-1, the J call TRBJ1-2, with TRBD1 identical over 7 bases. With 0 bases clipped from V and 8 bases from J, the junction kept 3 bases outside the gene matches. This CDR3 is 12 amino acids long. The V gene's germline CDR1 is SQVTM and CDR2 ANQGSEA.

The J gene is TRBJ1-3, the V gene TRBV6-1, with TRBD1 identical over 7 bases. The germline V gene has CDR1 MNHNS and CDR2 SASEGT. The CDR3 runs to 15 residues. Losses at the gene ends were 4 bases for V and 0 bases for J; bases not matched to a gene: 3. The CDR3 reads CASSGWDSSGNTIYF. CDR3 nucleotide sequence: TGTGCCAGCAGTGGTTGGGACAGCTCTGGAAACACCATATATTTT.

V gene TRBV11-2 combines with J gene TRBJ1-2, with D perhaps TRBD1 (5 bases). The CDR3 length is 14 residues. The V gene's germline CDR1 is SGHAT and CDR2 FQNNGV. The V gene lost 4 bases and the J gene lost 8 bases, with 17 bases spanning the gap. This CDR3 is CASSSISGGMGYTF. The CDR3 DNA sequence: TGTGCCAGCAGCTCGATTTCCGGGGGAATGGGCTACACCTTC.

The rearrangement uses TRBV18 and TRBJ2-7, with 9 positions matching TRBD1. This CDR3 has 17 amino acids. The germline V gene encodes CDR1 KGHSH and CDR2 LQKENI. V lost 2 bases to trimming and J lost 6 bases; unmatched junction nucleotides: 14. The CDR3 spells CASSPKLGTGGLFEQYF. As DNA, the CDR3 is TGTGCCAGCTCACCAAAACTCGGCACAGGGGGCCTCTTCGAGCAGTACTTC.

V gene TRBV11-3 combines with J gene TRBJ2-3; 7 bases are shared with TRBD1. Germline V CDR1 and CDR2: SGHNT, YENEEA. The junction had 1 base not matched to a gene; V was cut back by 5 bases and J by 2 bases. The CDR3 has 13 residues. The DNA of the CDR3 is TGTGCCAGCAGCACAGGGGACACAGATACGCAGTATTTT. Protein: CASSTGDTDTQYF.

The chain joins TRBV4-3 to TRBJ2-1, with TRBD2 matching over 8 bases. CDR3 length equals 17 residues. From germline, CDR1 is LGHNA and CDR2 YSLEER. The V gene end was trimmed by 0 bases and the J gene end by 6 bases; junction bases not matched to a gene: 10. CDR3 loop: CASSQDLGTRRLNEQFF. The CDR3 bases are TGCGCCAGCAGCCAAGATTTGGGGACTAGGAGGCTCAATGAGCAGTTCTTC.